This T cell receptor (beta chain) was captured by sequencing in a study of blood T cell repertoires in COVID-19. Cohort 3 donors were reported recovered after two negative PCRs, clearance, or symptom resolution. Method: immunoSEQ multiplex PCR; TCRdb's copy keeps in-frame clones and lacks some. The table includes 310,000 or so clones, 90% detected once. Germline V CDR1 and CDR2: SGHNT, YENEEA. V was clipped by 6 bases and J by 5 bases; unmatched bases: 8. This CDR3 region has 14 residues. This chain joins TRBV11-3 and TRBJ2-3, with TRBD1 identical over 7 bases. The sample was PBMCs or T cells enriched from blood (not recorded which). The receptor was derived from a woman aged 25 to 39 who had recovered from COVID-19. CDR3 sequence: CASSSRQGLDTQYF. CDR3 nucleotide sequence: TGTGCCAGCAGTTCTAGACAGGGATTAGATACGCAGTATTTT. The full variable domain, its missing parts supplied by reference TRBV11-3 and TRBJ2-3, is EAGVVQSPRYKIIEKKQPVAFWCNPISGHNTLYWYLQNLGQGPELLIRYENEEAVDDSQLPKDRFSAERLKGVDSTLKIQPAELGDSAVYLCASSSRQGLDTQYFGPGTRLTVL.